Presented here are 20 T cell receptor beta chains from one specimen sequenced in a study of T cell responses to AZD1222 COVID-19 vaccine. The table came from immunoSEQ multiplex PCR; TCRdb's copy has only in-frame clones and leaves some out. Of about 94,000 clones listed, roughly 90% are singletons. The material was peripheral blood, obtained 28 days after the second AZD1222 dose. The source of these receptors is an adult who received the AZD1222 COVID-19 vaccine.

The V and J genes are TRBV4-1 and TRBJ2-1; D might be TRBD2 (5 bases). Germline loops: CDR1 MGHRA, CDR2 YSYEKL. The CDR3 runs to 14 residues. V lost 5 bases, J lost 6 bases, and 14 bases lay in between. CDR3 DNA sequence: TGCGCCAGCAGCTATCACAGCGGTGCCAATGAGCAGTTCTTC. Translated, it gives CASSYHSGANEQFF.

This clone was observed once. This chain uses TRBV9 with TRBJ2-1, with TRBD2 matching over 10 bases. The germline CDR1 and CDR2 sequences are SGDLS and YYNGEE. The CDR3 extends over 17 amino acids. Trimming removed 0 bases from V and 5 bases from J; junction bases left unmatched: 8. The CDR3 DNA reads TGTGCCAGCAGCGTAGTGTCGCTAGCGGGAGAAAACAATGAGCAGTTCTTC. Protein: CASSVVSLAGENNEQFF.

This clone came up once. V is TRBV18 and J is TRBJ2-3, with D tentatively TRBD2 (5 bases). The germline gives CDR1 KGHSH, CDR2 LQKENI. V lost 3 bases and J lost 0, with 10 bases in between. The CDR3 spans 15 residues. Here the CDR3 reads CASSPQRLSTDTQYF. The CDR3, as DNA: TGTGCCAGCTCACCTCAGCGGCTAAGCACAGATACGCAGTATTTT. Supplemented by reference TRBV18 and TRBJ2-3, the full variable domain reads NAGVMQNPRHLVRRRGQEARLRCSPMKGHSHVYWYRQLPEEGLKFMVYLQKENIIDESGMPKERFSAEFPKEGPSILRIQQVVRGDSAAYFCASSPQRLSTDTQYFGPGTRLTVL.

This chain connects TRBV19 to TRBJ1-2; 7 nucleotides align to TRBD1. This CDR3 region has 15 residues. Germline V gene data show CDR1 as LNHDA and CDR2 as SQIVND (reference sequence). Trimming took 7 bases from V and 8 from J; bases not matched to a gene: 16. This CDR3 is CASTEGQSLTLGYTF. CDR3 coding DNA: TGTGCCAGTACCGAGGGACAGAGCTTAACTTTGGGCTACACCTTC. Based on the CDR3 plus reference TRBV19 and TRBJ1-2, the full variable domain is DGGITQSPKYLFRKEGQNVTLSCEQNLNHDAMYWYRQDPGQGLRLIYYSQIVNDFQKGDIAEGYSVSREKKESFPLTVTSAQKNPTAFYLCASTEGQSLTLGYTFGSGTRLTVV.

The CDR3, as DNA: TGCGCCAGCAGCCAAGATACCCCAGGAGGGTCTGGGGCCAACGTCCTGACTTTC. This sequence encodes CASSQDTPGGSGANVLTF. The rearrangement uses TRBV4-3 and TRBJ2-6; D possibly corresponds to TRBD2 (6 bases). V shed 0 bases and J shed 1 base, with 13 bases lying between them. Germline loops: CDR1 LGHNA, CDR2 YSLEER. This CDR3 spans 18 amino acids.

This chain joins TRBV3-1 (or the pseudogene TRBV3-2) and TRBJ2-5; 13 bases are shared with TRBD2. The V gene's germline CDR1 is LGHDT and CDR2 YNNKEL (reference sequence). This CDR3 is built from 17 residues. V lost 4 bases and J lost 5; bases outside the gene matches: 10. The CDR3 nucleotides read TGTGCCAGCAGCCGAAGGACTAGCGGGAGTGGTCGGGAGACCCAGTACTTC. This codes for CASSRRTSGSGRETQYF.

The rearrangement uses TRBV10-3 and TRBJ2-7, with a possible D match to TRBD2 (5 bases). CDR1 and CDR2 (germline): ENHRY, SYGVKD. The CDR3 is 12 amino acids. V shed 2 bases and J shed 7 bases, with 9 bases lying between them. The DNA of the CDR3 is TGTGCCATCAGTGAGAGGGAGAGGGAGCAGTACTTC. It specifies CAISEREREQYF.

The chain uses TRBV18 and TRBJ1-1; TRBD1 agrees at 9 bases. The germline V gene encodes CDR1 KGHSH and CDR2 LQKENI. The CDR3 covers 13 residues. V dropped 6 bases and J dropped 6; count of bases not matched to a gene: 5. CDR3 loop: CASSRDRDAEAFF. In DNA, the CDR3 is TGTGCCAGCTCCAGGGACAGGGATGCTGAAGCTTTCTTT.

This clone was recorded a few times. This chain joins TRBV5-1 and TRBJ1-1; the D is unclear. The ends were cut back, 3 bases at V and 1 base at J, with 16 bases in the middle. Looked up from germline, CDR1 is SGHRS and CDR2 is YFSETQ. This CDR3 spans 16 amino acids. In DNA form, the CDR3 reads TGCGCCAGCAGCTCCCAACTCCTGGACGGGAACACTGAAGCTTTCTTT. Its translation is CASSSQLLDGNTEAFF.

The chain joins TRBV11-2 to TRBJ2-1; D is ambiguous. V lost 5 bases and J 1 base, leaving 3 bases between the germline ends. Germline V lookup: CDR1 SGHAT, CDR2 FQNNGV. The CDR3 has 12 amino acids. The CDR3 loop reads CASSLSYNEQFF. DNA for the CDR3: TGTGCCAGCAGCCTTTCCTACAATGAGCAGTTCTTC.

This rearrangement joins TRBV5-6 to TRBJ1-5, with D uncertain. This CDR3 region has 13 residues. V gave up 2 bases and J gave up 4 bases, with 7 bases separating them. CDR1 SGHDT and CDR2 YYEEEE come from the germline V gene. The CDR3 DNA reads as TGTGCCAGCAGCTTACAGCCTAATCAGCCCCAGCATTTT. It codes for CASSLQPNQPQHF. Looking up the rest from reference TRBV5-6 and TRBJ1-5 gives the full variable domain: DAGVTQSPTHLIKTRGQQVTLRCSPKSGHDTVSWYQQALGQGPQFIFQYYEEEERQRGNFPDRFSGHQFPNYSSELNVNALLLGDSALYLCASSLQPNQPQHFGDGTRLSIL.

The chain is built from TRBV5-1 and TRBJ2-2; 9 bases are shared with TRBD1. The V segment lost 4 bases and the J segment 4 bases; nucleotides outside the gene matches: 5. The CDR3 runs 15 residues. The germline V gene has CDR1 SGHRS and CDR2 YFSETQ. The CDR3 is CASSPGTGSTGELFF. CDR3 sequence (DNA): TGCGCCAGCAGCCCCGGGACAGGGAGCACCGGGGAGCTGTTTTTT.

This chain joins TRBV19 and TRBJ1-1; D uncertain. The V end was cut by 2 bases, the J end by 5 bases, with 12 bases between. The CDR3 contains 14 residues. The V gene's germline CDR1 is LNHDA and CDR2 SQIVND (reference sequence). The CDR3 region is CASSINPWGTEAFF. The CDR3 region has the DNA TGTGCCAGTAGTATAAACCCCTGGGGTACTGAAGCTTTCTTT.

The chain uses TRBV3-1 (or the pseudogene TRBV3-2) and TRBJ2-3; the D gene is possibly TRBD2 (6 bases). The germline CDR1 and CDR2 sequences are LGHDT and YNNKEL (reference sequence). This CDR3 has 15 residues. V gave up 2 bases and J gave up 2 bases, with 11 bases separating them. CDR3 sequence (DNA): TGTGCCAGCAGCCAAAGGAGGGGATCCACAGATACGCAGTATTTT. Translation gives CASSQRRGSTDTQYF.

The V and J genes are TRBV21-1 and TRBJ2-4; TRBD2, the table's D call, lacks a check against the DNA. TRBV21-1 corresponds to a pseudogene. The CDR3 length is 15 residues. CDR3: CASSKAEGPKNIQYF. The CDR3 DNA reads as TGTGCCAGCAGCAAAGCGGAGGGGCCCAAAAACATTCAGTACTTC.

This chain links TRBV7-2 with TRBJ2-1, with D unclear. CDR1 is SGHTA, CDR2 FQGNSA, per germline. The V gene lost 4 bases and the J gene lost 0 bases, with 4 bases spanning the gap. There are 13 residues in the CDR3. CDR3 region: CASSWSSYNEQFF. Written as DNA, the CDR3 is TGTGCCAGCAGCTGGTCCTCCTACAATGAGCAGTTCTTC.

This clone was detected only once. V usage is TRBV3-1 (or the pseudogene TRBV3-2) and J usage is TRBJ1-2; the D is unclear. The CDR3 sequence is 15 residues long. The V gene lost 3 bases and the J gene lost 8 bases, with 19 bases spanning the gap. Germline CDR1 is LGHDT and CDR2 is YNNKEL (reference sequence). The CDR3 loop reads CASSQVERALTGYTF. The CDR3 DNA reads TGTGCCAGCAGCCAGGTGGAAAGGGCCTTGACCGGCTACACCTTC.

The chain combines TRBV7-9 with TRBJ2-5, with D tentatively TRBD1 (5 bases). Germline lookup yields CDR1 SEHNR and CDR2 FQNEAQ (reference sequence). With 4 bases removed from V and 7 bases from J, the gap between germline ends came to 13 bases. CDR3 length: 13 amino acids. In DNA, the CDR3 is TGTGCCAGCAGCTATCCCGACAGAGGGACCCAGTACTTC. Translating gives CASSYPDRGTQYF. Looking up the rest from reference TRBV7-9 and TRBJ2-5 gives the full variable domain: DTGVSQNPRHKITKRGQNVTFRCDPISEHNRLYWYRQTLGQGPEFLTYFQNEAQLEKSRLLSDRFSAERPKGSFSTLEIQRTEQGDSAMYLCASSYPDRGTQYFGPGTRLLVL.

V gene TRBV29-1 combines with J gene TRBJ2-5; 8 bases agree with TRBD1. V lost 4 bases, J lost 5 bases, and 6 bases stayed unmatched. Germline lookup yields CDR1 SQVTM and CDR2 ANQGSEA. This CDR3 region has 13 residues. The DNA for the CDR3 is TGCAGCGTTGGGGACAGGCTGGGCGAGACCCAGTACTTC. It is translated as CSVGDRLGETQYF.

The chain employs TRBV7-9 and TRBJ2-5; no definite D call. V lost 3 bases and J lost 1, with 9 bases in between. Germline V gene lookup returns CDR1 SEHNR and CDR2 FQNEAQ (reference sequence). The CDR3 runs 14 residues. Written as DNA, the CDR3 is TGTGCCAGCAGCTTGGCGGTAACCCAAGAGACCCAGTACTTC. Amino acids: CASSLAVTQETQYF.